The 8 T cell receptor beta chains reported below all come from one sample, sequenced in a study of CD8+CD57+ T cells in acquired aplastic anemia. The use of genomic DNA as template underpinned the TCR beta VDJ and CDR3 profiling. TCRdb re-derived calls from the reads in MiXCR, one entry per CDR3 protein. The sample includes around 200,000 distinct CDR3 sequences, around 60% seen only once; the top ten take around 32%. What was sequenced was sorted CD4+, CD8+, or CD8+CD57+ T cells (not recorded which) from PBMCs. The receptors here all came from a human donor in good health.

V and J are TRBV6-6 and TRBJ2-2; D uncertain. The CDR3 has 12 residues. CDR1 and CDR2 (germline): MNHNY, SVGAGI (reference sequence). The V gene lost 6 bases and the J gene lost 6 bases, with 8 bases spanning the gap. CDR3 sequence reads: CASRVGSGELFF. The DNA of the CDR3 is TGTGCCAGCAGAGTTGGGTCCGGGGAGCTGTTTTTT.

The chain employs TRBV15 and TRBJ1-5; D is possibly TRBD1 (5 bases). The germline V gene encodes CDR1 LNHNV and CDR2 YYDKDF (reference sequence). The CDR3 totals 14 residues. Trimming removed 0 bases from V and 3 bases from J, with 6 bases in between. The DNA of the CDR3 is TGTGCCACCAGCAGAGACAGGGTCAATCAGCCCCAGCATTTT. Its translation: CATSRDRVNQPQHF. Complete variable domain (other parts from reference TRBV15 and TRBJ1-5): DAMVIQNPRYQVTQFGKPVTLSCSQTLNHNVMYWYQQKSSQAPKLLFHYYDKDFNNEADTPDNFQSRRPNTSFCFLDIRSPGLGDTAMYLCATSRDRVNQPQHFGDGTRLSIL.

The genes are TRBV2 and TRBJ2-7; 11 bases match TRBD2. The CDR3 has 15 residues. The V gene end was trimmed by 3 bases and the J gene end by 2 bases; junction bases not matched to a gene: 3. Germline CDR1 SNHLY, CDR2 FYNNEI. CDR3 nucleotides: TGTGCCAGCAGTGAGTTGACTAGCGGGGCCTACGAGCAGTACTTC. Translating gives CASSELTSGAYEQYF.

Note on this clonotype: The junction departs from germline at one end; a sequencing error may be responsible. The gene calls are TRBV19 and TRBJ1-5; D ambiguous. The CDR3 consists of 15 residues. Per germline, CDR1 LNHDA and CDR2 SQIVND (reference sequence). CDR3 protein: CASSVEGGANQPQHF. CDR3 nucleotides: TGTGCCAGTAGTGTAGAGGGCGGAGCCAATCAGCCCCAGCATTTT.

The chain is built from TRBV6-5 and TRBJ2-6, with TRBD2 matching 7 bases. The CDR3 length is 16 residues. The V gene's germline CDR1 is MNHEY and CDR2 SVGAGI. After removal of 4 bases from V and 0 bases from J, the junction contained 3 bases not matched to a gene. The CDR3 region has the DNA TGTGCCAGCAGTTTAGCGGGCCTCTCTGGGGCCAACGTCCTGACTTTC. Its protein product is CASSLAGLSGANVLTF.

This sequence joins TRBV4-3 and TRBJ1-6; 9 bases match TRBD1. The CDR3 runs 16 residues. Trimming removed 3 bases from V and 10 bases from J; junction bases left unmatched: 10. CDR1 LGHNA and CDR2 YSLEER come from the germline V gene. CDR3 nucleotide sequence: TGCGCCAGCAGCCAGGAACCGGGACAGGGCCTATCACCCCTCCACTTT. Its protein product is CASSQEPGQGLSPLHF.

Turning to this clonotype: One end of the junction does not line up with germline, which may come from a read error. The chain recombines TRBV15 with TRBJ1-5; D may be TRBD1 (5 bases). Germline values: CDR1 LNHNV, CDR2 YYDKDF (reference sequence). This CDR3 has 16 amino acids. The CDR3 sequence: CATSISPGYGNPPKHF. The CDR3 DNA sequence: TGTGCCACCAGCATCTCGCCAGGGTACGGCAATCCGCCCAAGCATTTT.

This chain uses TRBV10-3 with TRBJ2-7; 7 bases map to TRBD2. In germline, CDR1 is ENHRY, CDR2 SYGVKD. This CDR3 has 13 residues. V trimming: 10 bases; J trimming: 0 bases; junction bases outside the gene matches: 6. The CDR3 DNA reads as TGTGCCAGCACTCGCGGGAGCTCCTACGAGCAGTACTTC. This translates into CASTRGSSYEQYF.